The rows below give T cell receptor beta chains drawn from one sample of a study of blood T cell repertoires in COVID-19. Data came from immunoSEQ multiplex PCR; TCRdb stores just in-frame clones and leaves some out. The table lists about 96,000 clones, approximately 90% of them singletons. The source material was peripheral blood. All receptors come from a human donor with COVID-19, enrolled during active disease. The donor label of this sample is uncertain. The CDR3 runs from the conserved cysteine through the conserved F or W. Fields, in order: D gene, V gene, clone size, J gene, CDR3 DNA, CDR3 protein. A D gene is named only where the DNA matches it firmly. A row's size may be missing; if present it is once, few, many or a size class.

>NA|TRBV11-2|once|TRBJ1-3
TGTGCCAGCAGCTCCGTCCTTGGAAACACCATATATTTT
CASSSVLGNTIYF
>TRBD1|TRBV13|NA|TRBJ2-7
TGTGCCAGCAGCGCCCGGGACAGGGCCACCTACGAGCAGTACTTC
CASSARDRATYEQYF
>TRBD1|TRBV2|NA|TRBJ1-6
TGTGCCAGCAATCCGGGACAGGGGAGCTCCTATAATTCACCCCTCCACTTT
CASNPGQGSSYNSPLHF
>NA|TRBV24-1|NA|TRBJ1-2
TGTGCCACCAGTGACGCGGTAAACTATGGCTACACCTTC
CATSDAVNYGYTF
>NA|TRBV19|few|TRBJ1-3
TGTGCCAGTAGTCTCTCCGGGGAGTCTGGAAACACCATATATTTT
CASSLSGESGNTIYF
>TRBD1|TRBV6-5|NA|TRBJ1-4
TGTGCCAGCATTTACTTCCAGGGGGCGGGGGAAAAACTGTTTTTT
CASIYFQGAGEKLFF
>NA|TRBV7-2|NA|TRBJ1-1
TGTGCCAGCAGCTTATTTGGCCTGAACACTGAAGCTTTCTTT
CASSLFGLNTEAFF
>TRBD1|TRBV5-5|NA|TRBJ1-1
TGTGCCAGCAGCTTGGACAGGGGAACTAACACTGAAGCTTTCTTT
CASSLDRGTNTEAFF
>NA|TRBV9|NA|TRBJ1-2
TGTGCCAGCAGCGGACCAAGAGGTTACTATGGCTACACCTTC
CASSGPRGYYGYTF
>NA|TRBV7-9|NA|TRBJ1-3
TGTGCCAGCAGCTTGGCAGGCAGGGGCGTAAGAAGCTCTGGAAACACCATATATTTT
CASSLAGRGVRSSGNTIYF
>NA|TRBV2|NA|TRBJ2-3
TGTGCCAGCAGGAAAGACAGCGCTAGCACAGATACGCAGTATTTT
CASRKDSASTDTQYF
>NA|TRBV10-3|NA|TRBJ1-1
TGTGCCATCAGTGCCGCGAGGGGGAGCGGGAACACTGAAGCTTTCTTT
CAISAARGSGNTEAFF
>NA|TRBV25-1|NA|TRBJ2-3
TGTGCCAGCAGTGGGGTTCGAAATAGCGCCTCCACAGATACGCAGTATTTT
CASSGVRNSASTDTQYF
>NA|TRBV27|NA|TRBJ2-3
TGTGCCAGCAGTTTTTGGGGGCCAACAGATACGCAGTATTTT
CASSFWGPTDTQYF
>TRBD2|TRBV27|NA|TRBJ2-3
TGTGCCAGCAGGGTTGCGGGGGGGCCCAGTGTGTCGCAGTATTTT
CASRVAGGPSVSQYF
>TRBD2|TRBV7-7|NA|TRBJ2-5
TGTGCCAGCAGCTTAGGGTTAGCGGGGGGGCTGGAGACCCAGTACTTC
CASSLGLAGGLETQYF
>TRBD1|TRBV7-8|NA|TRBJ2-7
TGTGCCAGCACCTCCCGGACAGGTACCTACGAGCAGTACTTC
CASTSRTGTYEQYF
>TRBD1|TRBV3-1/TRBV3-2|NA|TRBJ2-7
TGTGCCAGCAGCGACCGACAGGGGGAATATCTCAACGAGCAGTACTTC
CASSDRQGEYLNEQYF
>TRBD1|TRBV5-5|NA|TRBJ1-1
TGTGCCAGCAGCTCACAGGGGGCGACTGAAGCTTTCTTT
CASSSQGATEAFF
>TRBD2|TRBV11-1|NA|TRBJ2-7
TGTGCCAGCAGCCTGAGCCCCGGGACTAGCGGCTACGAGCAGTACTTC
CASSLSPGTSGYEQYF
>TRBD2|TRBV7-2|few|TRBJ2-5
TGTGCCAGCAGCTTATGGTTAACGGGAGGGGAAGAGACCCAGTACTTC
CASSLWLTGGEETQYF
>TRBD1|TRBV2|NA|TRBJ1-5
TGTGCCAGCAGCGGTACAGGGGGAAATCAGCCCCAGCATTTT
CASSGTGGNQPQHF
>TRBD2|TRBV7-6|NA|TRBJ2-5
TGTGCCAGCAGCTCCTGGACTAGCGGGCAAGAGACCCAGTACTTC
CASSSWTSGQETQYF
>TRBD1|TRBV5-1|NA|TRBJ2-3
TGCGCCAGCAGCGTCGACAGGGGGCTATCAGATACGCAGTATTTT
CASSVDRGLSDTQYF
>NA|TRBV18|NA|TRBJ1-3
TGTGCCAGCTCACCGGGGCATTCTGGAAACACCATATATTTT
CASSPGHSGNTIYF
>TRBD2|TRBV11-2|once|TRBJ2-6
TGTGCCAGCAGAACCATCGCGGGGGGCCTCTCTGGGGCCAACGTCCTGACTTTC
CASRTIAGGLSGANVLTF
>NA|TRBV19|NA|TRBJ2-1
TGTGCGACAGCGACCAGTACCTACAATGAGCAGTTCTTC
CATATSTYNEQFF
>TRBD1|TRBV5-6|NA|TRBJ1-1
TGTGCCAGCAGTCCGGACAGGCTTGGGACTGAAGCTTTCTTT
CASSPDRLGTEAFF
>NA|TRBV7-8|NA|TRBJ2-5
TGTGCCAGCAGCTTAGCGGCGGGCCTTCAAGAGACCCAGTACTTC
CASSLAAGLQETQYF
>NA|TRBV3-1/TRBV3-2|NA|TRBJ1-3
TGTGCCAGCAGCCCGGACAACTCTGGAAACACCATATATTTT
CASSPDNSGNTIYF
>NA|TRBV6-2/TRBV6-3|NA|TRBJ1-1
TGTGCCAGCAGTTATTGGGCAGGGGTTTATAACACTGAAGCTTTCTTT
CASSYWAGVYNTEAFF
>TRBD1|TRBV6-5|many|TRBJ2-5
TGTGCCAGCAGTTCTGGGACAGCCCAAGAGACCCAGTACTTC
CASSSGTAQETQYF
>NA|TRBV12-3/TRBV12-4|NA|TRBJ2-7
TGTGCCAGCAGTTTACCAGCGAGAGAGCAGTACTTC
CASSLPAREQYF
>TRBD1|TRBV19|NA|TRBJ1-4
TGTGCCAGTTCGGACAGGGACGGCGAAAAACTGTTTTTT
CASSDRDGEKLFF
>TRBD1|TRBV30|NA|TRBJ2-5
TGTGCCTGGGAGGGACAGGGACCTCAAGAGACCCAGTACTTC
CAWEGQGPQETQYF
>TRBD1|TRBV6-5|NA|TRBJ1-3
TGTGCCAGCAGCCCGGACAGGGCTTCTGGAAACACCATATATTTT
CASSPDRASGNTIYF
>TRBD1|TRBV27|NA|TRBJ1-6
TGTGCCAGCAGTTTATTAAGGGGACAGGGGGTGCCAAATTCACCCCTCCACTTT
CASSLLRGQGVPNSPLHF
>NA|TRBV7-9|NA|TRBJ2-5
TGTGCCAGCAGCTTAGCACAGATCCAAGAGACCCAGTACTTC
CASSLAQIQETQYF
>NA|TRBV4-1|NA|TRBJ1-4
TGCGCCAGCAGCCAAGCCGCGGGGGCGCGTCTTGAAAAACTGTTTTTT
CASSQAAGARLEKLFF
>NA|TRBV5-4|few|TRBJ1-1
TGTGCCAGCAGCTCGACCAGCGCCCCAGAAGCTTTCTTT
CASSSTSAPEAFF
>TRBD2|TRBV19|NA|TRBJ2-1
TGTGCCAGTAGAACTAGCGGGACCAATGAGCAGTTCTTC
CASRTSGTNEQFF
>TRBD1|TRBV19|NA|TRBJ2-2
TGTGCCATACACAGGGGGCAGGGCGGGGAGCTGTTTTTT
CAIHRGQGGELFF
>NA|TRBV11-2|once|TRBJ1-1
TGTGCCAGCAGCTTTTCAGGACTCCCAGAAGCTTTCTTT
CASSFSGLPEAFF
>TRBD1|TRBV6-5|NA|TRBJ2-7
TGTGCCAGCAGTTATCGAAGACAGGGGTTCTACGAGCAGTACTTC
CASSYRRQGFYEQYF